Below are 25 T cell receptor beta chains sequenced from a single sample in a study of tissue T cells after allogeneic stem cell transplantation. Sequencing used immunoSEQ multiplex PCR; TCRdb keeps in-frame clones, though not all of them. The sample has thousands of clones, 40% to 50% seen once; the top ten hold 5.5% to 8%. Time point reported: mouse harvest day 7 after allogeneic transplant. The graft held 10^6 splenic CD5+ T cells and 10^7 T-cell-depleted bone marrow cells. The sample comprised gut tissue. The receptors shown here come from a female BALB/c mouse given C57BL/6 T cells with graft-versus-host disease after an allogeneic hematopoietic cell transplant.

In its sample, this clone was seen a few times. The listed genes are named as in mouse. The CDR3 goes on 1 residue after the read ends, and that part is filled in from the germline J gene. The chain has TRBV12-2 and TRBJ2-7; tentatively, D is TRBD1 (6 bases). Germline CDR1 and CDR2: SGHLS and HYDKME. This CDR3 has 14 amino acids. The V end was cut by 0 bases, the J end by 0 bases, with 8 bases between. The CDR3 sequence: CASSLDRSSYEQYF. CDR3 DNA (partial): TGTGCCAGCTCTCTCGACAGGTCCTCCTATGAACAGTAC.

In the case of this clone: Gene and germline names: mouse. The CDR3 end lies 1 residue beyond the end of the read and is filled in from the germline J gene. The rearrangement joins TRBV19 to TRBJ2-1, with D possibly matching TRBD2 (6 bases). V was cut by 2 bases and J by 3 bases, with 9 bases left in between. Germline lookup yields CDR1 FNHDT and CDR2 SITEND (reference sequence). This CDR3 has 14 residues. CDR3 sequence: CASSIWGLYAEQFF. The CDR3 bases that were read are TGTGCCAGCAGTATCTGGGGCCTCTATGCTGAGCAGTTC.

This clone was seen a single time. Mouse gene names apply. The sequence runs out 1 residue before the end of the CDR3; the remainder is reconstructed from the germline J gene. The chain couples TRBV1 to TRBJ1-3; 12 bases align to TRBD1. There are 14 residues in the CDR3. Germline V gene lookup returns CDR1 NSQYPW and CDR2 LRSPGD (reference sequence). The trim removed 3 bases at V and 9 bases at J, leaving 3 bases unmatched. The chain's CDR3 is CTCSARDRGLTLYF. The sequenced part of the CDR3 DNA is TGCACCTGCAGTGCCCGGGACAGGGGGCTTACGCTCTAT.

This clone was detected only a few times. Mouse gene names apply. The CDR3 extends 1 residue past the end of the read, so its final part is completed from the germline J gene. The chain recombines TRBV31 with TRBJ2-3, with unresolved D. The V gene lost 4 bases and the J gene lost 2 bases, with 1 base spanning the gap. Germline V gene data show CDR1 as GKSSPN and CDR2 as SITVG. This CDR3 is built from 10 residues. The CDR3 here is CAWIAETLYF. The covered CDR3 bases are TGTGCCTGGATTGCAGAAACGCTGTAT.

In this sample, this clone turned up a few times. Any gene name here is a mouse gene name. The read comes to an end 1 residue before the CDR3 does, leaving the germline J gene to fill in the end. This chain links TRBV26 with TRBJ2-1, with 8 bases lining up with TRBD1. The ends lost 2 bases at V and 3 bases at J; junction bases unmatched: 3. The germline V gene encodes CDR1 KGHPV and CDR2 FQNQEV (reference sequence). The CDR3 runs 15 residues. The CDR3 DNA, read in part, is TGTGCCAGCAGTCTGGGACAGGGACCCTATGCTGAGCAGTTC. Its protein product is CASSLGQGPYAEQF. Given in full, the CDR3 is CASSLGQGPYAEQFF.

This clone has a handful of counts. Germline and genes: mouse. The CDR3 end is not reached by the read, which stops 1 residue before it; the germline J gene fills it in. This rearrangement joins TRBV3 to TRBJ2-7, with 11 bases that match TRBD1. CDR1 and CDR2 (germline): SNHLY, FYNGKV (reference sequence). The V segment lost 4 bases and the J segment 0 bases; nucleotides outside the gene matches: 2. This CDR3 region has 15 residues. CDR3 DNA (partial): TGTGCCAGCAGCTACGGGACAGGGGGCTCCTATGAACAGTAC. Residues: CASSYGTGGSYEQY. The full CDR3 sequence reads CASSYGTGGSYEQYF. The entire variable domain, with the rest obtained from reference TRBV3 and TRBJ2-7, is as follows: GPKVLQIPSHQIIDMGQMVTLNCDPVSNHLYFYWYKQILGQQMEFLVNFYNGKVMEKSKLFKDQFSVERPDGSYFTLKIQPTALEDSAVYFCASSYGTGGSYEQYFGPGTRLTVL.

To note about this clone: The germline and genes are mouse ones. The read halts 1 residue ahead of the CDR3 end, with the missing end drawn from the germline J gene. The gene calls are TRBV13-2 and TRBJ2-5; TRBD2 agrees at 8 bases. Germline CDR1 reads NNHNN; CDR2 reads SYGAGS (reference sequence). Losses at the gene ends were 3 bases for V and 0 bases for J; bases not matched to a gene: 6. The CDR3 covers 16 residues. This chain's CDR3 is CASGVGGGPNQDTQYF. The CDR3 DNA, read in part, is TGTGCCAGCGGTGTTGGGGGGGGTCCGAACCAAGACACCCAGTAC.

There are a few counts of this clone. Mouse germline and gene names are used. The sequenced part of the CDR3 DNA is TGTGCCAGCAGTCTCAGGGTTGCAGAAACGCTGTAT. Protein product: CASSLRVAETLY. Given in full, the CDR3 is CASSLRVAETLYF. V is TRBV26 and J is TRBJ2-3; maybe TRBD1 (5 bases). The sequenced fragment ends 1 residue before the CDR3 boundary, so the rest is inferred from the germline J gene. The germline V gene has CDR1 KGHPV and CDR2 FQNQEV (reference sequence). The CDR3 is 13 residues long. Trimming cost V 3 bases and J 2 bases, with 6 bases left between them.

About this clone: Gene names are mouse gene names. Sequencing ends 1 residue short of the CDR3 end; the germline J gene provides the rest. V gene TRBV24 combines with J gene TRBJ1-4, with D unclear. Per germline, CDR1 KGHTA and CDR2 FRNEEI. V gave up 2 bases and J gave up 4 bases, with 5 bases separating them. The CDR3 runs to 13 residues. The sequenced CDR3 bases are TGTGCCAGCAGTCTGCCAATCAACGAAAGATTATTT. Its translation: CASSLPINERLF. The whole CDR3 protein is CASSLPINERLFF.

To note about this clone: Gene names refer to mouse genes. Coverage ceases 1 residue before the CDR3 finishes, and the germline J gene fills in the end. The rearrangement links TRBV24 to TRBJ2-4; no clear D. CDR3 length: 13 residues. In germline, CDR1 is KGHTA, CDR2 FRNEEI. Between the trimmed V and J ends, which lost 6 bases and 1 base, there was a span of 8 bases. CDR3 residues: CASSPQGQNTLYF. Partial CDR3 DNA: TGTGCCAGCAGCCCTCAGGGTCAAAACACCTTGTAC.

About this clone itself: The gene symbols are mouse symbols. CDR3 bases read: TGTGCCAGCTCTCCCGGGACAACAGAAGTCTTC. It codes for CASSPGTTEVF. The CDR3 as a whole reads CASSPGTTEVFF. The chain combines TRBV12-2 with TRBJ1-1, with a possible D match to TRBD1 (6 bases). The observed sequence ends 1 residue before the CDR3 terminus, with the missing tail filled in from the germline J gene. Trimming removed 2 bases from V and 5 bases from J, with 8 bases in between. The V gene's germline CDR1 is SGHLS and CDR2 HYDKME. This CDR3 has 12 amino acids.

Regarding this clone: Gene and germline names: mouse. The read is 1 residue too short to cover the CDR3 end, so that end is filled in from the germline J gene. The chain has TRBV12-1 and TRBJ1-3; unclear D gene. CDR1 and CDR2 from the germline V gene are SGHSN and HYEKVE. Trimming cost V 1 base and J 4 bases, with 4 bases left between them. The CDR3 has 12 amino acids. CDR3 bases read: TGTGCCAGCTCTCTAATCGGAAATACGCTCTAT. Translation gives CASSLIGNTLY. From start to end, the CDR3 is CASSLIGNTLYF.

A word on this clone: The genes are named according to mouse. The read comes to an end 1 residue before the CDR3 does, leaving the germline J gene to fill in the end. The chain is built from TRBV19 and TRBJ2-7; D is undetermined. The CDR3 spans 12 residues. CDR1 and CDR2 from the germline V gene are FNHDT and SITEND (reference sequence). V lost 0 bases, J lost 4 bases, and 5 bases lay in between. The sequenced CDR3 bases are TGTGCCAGCAGTATAGTCCCTTATGAACAGTAC. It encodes CASSIVPYEQY. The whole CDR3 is CASSIVPYEQYF.

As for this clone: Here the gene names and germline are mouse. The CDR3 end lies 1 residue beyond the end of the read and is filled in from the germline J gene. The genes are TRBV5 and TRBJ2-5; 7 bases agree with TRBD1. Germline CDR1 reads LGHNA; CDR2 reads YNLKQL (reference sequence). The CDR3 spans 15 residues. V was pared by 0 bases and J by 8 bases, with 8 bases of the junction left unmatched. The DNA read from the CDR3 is TGTGCCAGCAGCCAAGATACCCGGACAGGAGGCACCCAGTAC. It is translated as CASSQDTRTGGTQY. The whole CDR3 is CASSQDTRTGGTQYF.

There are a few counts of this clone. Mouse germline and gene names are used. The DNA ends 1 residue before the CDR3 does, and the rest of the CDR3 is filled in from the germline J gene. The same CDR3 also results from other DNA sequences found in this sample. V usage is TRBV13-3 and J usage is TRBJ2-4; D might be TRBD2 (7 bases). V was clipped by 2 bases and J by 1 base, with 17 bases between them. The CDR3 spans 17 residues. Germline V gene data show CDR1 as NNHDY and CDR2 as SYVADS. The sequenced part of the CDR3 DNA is TGTGCCAGCAGTGACAGGGGCGAAGGGGGGGGTCAAAACACCTTGTAC. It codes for CASSDRGEGGGQNTLY. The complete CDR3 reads CASSDRGEGGGQNTLYF.

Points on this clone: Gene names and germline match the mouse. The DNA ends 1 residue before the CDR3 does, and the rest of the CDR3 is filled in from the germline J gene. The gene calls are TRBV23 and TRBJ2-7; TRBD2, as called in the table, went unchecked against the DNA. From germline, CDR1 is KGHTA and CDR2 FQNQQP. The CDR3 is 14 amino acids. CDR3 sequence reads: CSSSHGDWGYEQYF. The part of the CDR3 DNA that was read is TGCTCCAGCAGTCACGGGGACTGGGGGTATGAACAGTAC.

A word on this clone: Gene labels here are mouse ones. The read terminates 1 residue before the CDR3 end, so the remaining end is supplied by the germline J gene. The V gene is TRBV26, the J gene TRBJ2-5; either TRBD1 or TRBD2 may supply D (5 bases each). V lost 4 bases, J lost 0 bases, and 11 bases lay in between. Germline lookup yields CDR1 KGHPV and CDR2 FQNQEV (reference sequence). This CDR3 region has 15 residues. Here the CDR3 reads CASSPYRDNQDTQYF. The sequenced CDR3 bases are TGTGCCAGCAGTCCCTACCGGGACAACCAAGACACCCAGTAC.

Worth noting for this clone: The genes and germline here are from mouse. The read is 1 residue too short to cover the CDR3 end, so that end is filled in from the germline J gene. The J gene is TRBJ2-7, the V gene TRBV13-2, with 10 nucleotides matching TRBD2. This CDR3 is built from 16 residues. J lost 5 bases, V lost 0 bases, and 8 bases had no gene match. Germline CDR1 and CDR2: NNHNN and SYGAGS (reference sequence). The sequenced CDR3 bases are TGTGCCAGCGGTGATGCATTGCTGGGGGGGCGGGATGAACAGTAC. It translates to CASGDALLGGRDEQY. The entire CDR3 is CASGDALLGGRDEQYF.

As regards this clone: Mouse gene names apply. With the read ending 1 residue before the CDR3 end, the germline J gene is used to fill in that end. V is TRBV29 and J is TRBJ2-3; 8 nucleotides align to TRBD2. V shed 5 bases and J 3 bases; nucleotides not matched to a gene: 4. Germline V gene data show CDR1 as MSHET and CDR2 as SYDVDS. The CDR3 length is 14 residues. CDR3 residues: CASSPGGAAETLYF. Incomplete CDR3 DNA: TGTGCTAGCAGTCCGGGGGGGGCGGCAGAAACGCTGTAT. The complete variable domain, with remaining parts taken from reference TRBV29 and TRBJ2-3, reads DMKVTQMPRYLIKRMGENVLLECGQDMSHETMYWYRQDPGLGLQLIYISYDVDSNSEGDIPKGYRVSRKKREHFSLILDSAKTNQTSVYFCASSPGGAAETLYFGSGTRLTVL.

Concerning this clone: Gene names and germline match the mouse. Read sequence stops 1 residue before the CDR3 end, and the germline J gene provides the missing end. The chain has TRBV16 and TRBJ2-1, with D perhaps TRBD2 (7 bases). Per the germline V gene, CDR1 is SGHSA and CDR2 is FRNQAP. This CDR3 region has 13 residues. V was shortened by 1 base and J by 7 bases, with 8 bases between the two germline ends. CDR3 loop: CASSLGGAAEQFF. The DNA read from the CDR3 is TGTGCAAGCAGCTTAGGGGGGGCGGCTGAGCAGTTC.

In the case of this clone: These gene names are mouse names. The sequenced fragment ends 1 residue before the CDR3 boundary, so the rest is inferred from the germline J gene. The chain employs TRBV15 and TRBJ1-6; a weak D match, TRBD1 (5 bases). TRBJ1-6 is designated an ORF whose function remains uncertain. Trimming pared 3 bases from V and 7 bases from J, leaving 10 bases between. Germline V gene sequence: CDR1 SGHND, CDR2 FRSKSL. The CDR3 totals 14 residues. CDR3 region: CASSLGGRNSPLYF. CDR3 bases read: TGTGCCAGCAGTTTGGGGGGGAGGAATTCGCCCCTCTAC.

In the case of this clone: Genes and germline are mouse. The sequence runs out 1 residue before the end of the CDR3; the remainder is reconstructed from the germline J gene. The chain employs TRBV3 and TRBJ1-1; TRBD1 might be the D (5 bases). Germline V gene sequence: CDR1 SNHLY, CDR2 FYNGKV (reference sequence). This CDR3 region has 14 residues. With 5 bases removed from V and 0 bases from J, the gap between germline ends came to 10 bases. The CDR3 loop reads CASSAGTANTEVFF. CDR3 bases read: TGTGCCAGCAGCGCTGGGACGGCAAACACAGAAGTCTTC.

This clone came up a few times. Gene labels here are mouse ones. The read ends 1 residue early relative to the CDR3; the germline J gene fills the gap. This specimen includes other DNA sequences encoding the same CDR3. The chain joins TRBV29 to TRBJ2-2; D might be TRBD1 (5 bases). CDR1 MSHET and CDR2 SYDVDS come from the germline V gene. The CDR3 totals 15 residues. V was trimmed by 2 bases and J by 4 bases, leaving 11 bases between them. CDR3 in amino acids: CASSLGRRGTGQLYF. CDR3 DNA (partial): TGTGCTAGCAGTTTAGGCAGGAGGGGCACCGGGCAGCTCTAC. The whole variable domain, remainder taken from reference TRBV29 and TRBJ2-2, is DMKVTQMPRYLIKRMGENVLLECGQDMSHETMYWYRQDPGLGLQLIYISYDVDSNSEGDIPKGYRVSRKKREHFSLILDSAKTNQTSVYFCASSLGRRGTGQLYFGEGSKLTVL.

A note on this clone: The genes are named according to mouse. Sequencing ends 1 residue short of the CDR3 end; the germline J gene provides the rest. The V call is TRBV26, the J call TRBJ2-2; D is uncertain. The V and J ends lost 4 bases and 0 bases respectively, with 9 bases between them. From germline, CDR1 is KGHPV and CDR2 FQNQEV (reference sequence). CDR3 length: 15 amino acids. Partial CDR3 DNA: TGTGCCAGCAGTCGACGTAACGCAAACACCGGGCAGCTCTAC. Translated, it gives CASSRRNANTGQLY. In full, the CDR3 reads CASSRRNANTGQLYF.

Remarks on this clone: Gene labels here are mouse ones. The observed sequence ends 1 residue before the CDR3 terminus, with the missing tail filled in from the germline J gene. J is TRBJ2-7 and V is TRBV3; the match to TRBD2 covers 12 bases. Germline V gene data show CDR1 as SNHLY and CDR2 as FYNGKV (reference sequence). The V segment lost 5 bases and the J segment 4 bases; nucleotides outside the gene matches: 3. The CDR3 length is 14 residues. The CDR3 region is CASSRDWGAYEQYF. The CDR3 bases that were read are TGTGCCAGCAGCAGGGACTGGGGGGCTTATGAACAGTAC.